The sample holds a few counts of the clone carrying this T cell receptor beta chain. The antigen is undetermined. The entry originates in a study of a mutant IDH1 vaccine in newly diagnosed glioma. The CDR3 runs 12 residues. Looked up from germline, CDR1 is SQVTM and CDR2 is ANQGSEA. The V and J ends lost 5 bases and 6 bases respectively, with 13 bases between them. The time point was: week 35, safety follow-up. Each dose of the vaccine consisted of 300 ug of mutant IDH1 20-mer peptide, with topical imiquimod. The repertoire was sequenced with immunoSEQ multiplex PCR; TCRdb's copy has only in-frame clones and lacks some. The data contain tens of thousands of clones, roughly 84% of them singletons.

Sample: PBMCs, taken from a glioma patient whose treatment included an IDH1 peptide vaccine. This rearrangement joins TRBV29-1 to TRBJ1-1; TRBD1 is a possible D gene (6 bases). The source is a man younger than 35 with glioma. DNA for the CDR3: TGCAGCGTTCTAGGGGGGAAGGCTGAAGCTTTCTTT. The encoded protein is CSVLGGKAEAFF.